The present T cell receptor beta chain was sequenced within a study of radiotherapy plus CTLA-4 blockade in lung cancer. Study information: Among patients, approximately 17% showed objective responses, and approximately 31% had disease control. General study findings and limits: Among blood TCR repertoires after radiotherapy plus ipilimumab, tumor-derived clones expanded.

This clone was found once. The antigen remains unidentified. Using immunoSEQ multiplex PCR, the repertoire was profiled, and TCRdb retains in-frame clones only, with some absent. In the table there are 35,000 to 40,000 clones, 65% to 90% of which are singletons. Germline CDR1 reads SGHVS; CDR2 reads FQNEAQ. CDR3 length: 16 amino acids. V shed 2 bases and J shed 3 bases, with 16 bases lying between them. The chain employs TRBV7-8 and TRBJ1-1; D is undetermined. The input for sequencing was peripheral blood, taken from a patient treated with radiotherapy plus ipilimumab. This sequence was found in a human donor with non-small cell lung cancer whose response to radiotherapy plus ipilimumab could not be evaluated. CDR3 amino acids: CASSLSPGIEYTEAFF. The CDR3 nucleotides read TGTGCCAGCAGCTTATCCCCCGGGATCGAGTACACTGAAGCTTTCTTT.